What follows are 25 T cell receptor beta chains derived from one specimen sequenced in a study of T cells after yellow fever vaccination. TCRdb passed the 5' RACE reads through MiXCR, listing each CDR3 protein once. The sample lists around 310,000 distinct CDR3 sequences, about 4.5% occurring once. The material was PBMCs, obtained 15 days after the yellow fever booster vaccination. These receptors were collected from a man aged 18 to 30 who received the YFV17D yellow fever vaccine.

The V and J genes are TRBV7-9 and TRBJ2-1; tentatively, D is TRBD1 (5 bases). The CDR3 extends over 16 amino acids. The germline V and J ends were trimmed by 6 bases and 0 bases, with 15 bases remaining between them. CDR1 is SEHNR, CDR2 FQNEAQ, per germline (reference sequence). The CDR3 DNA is TGTGCCAGCAGAACCGACAGTAGAAGCTCCTACAATGAGCAGTTCTTC. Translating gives CASRTDSRSSYNEQFF.

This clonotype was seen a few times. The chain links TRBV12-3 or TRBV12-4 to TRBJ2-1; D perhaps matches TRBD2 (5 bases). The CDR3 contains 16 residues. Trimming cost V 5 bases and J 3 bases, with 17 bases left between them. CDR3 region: CASSLRRASLYNEQFF. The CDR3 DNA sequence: TGTGCCAGCAGTCTCCGCCGGGCTAGCCTCTACAATGAGCAGTTCTTC.

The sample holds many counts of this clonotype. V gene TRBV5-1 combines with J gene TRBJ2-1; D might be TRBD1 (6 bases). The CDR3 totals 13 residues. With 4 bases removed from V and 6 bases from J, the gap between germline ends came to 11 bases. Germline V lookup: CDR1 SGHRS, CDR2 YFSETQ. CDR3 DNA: TGCGCCAGCAGCCCGGTGACAGGCAATGAGCAGTTCTTC. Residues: CASSPVTGNEQFF.

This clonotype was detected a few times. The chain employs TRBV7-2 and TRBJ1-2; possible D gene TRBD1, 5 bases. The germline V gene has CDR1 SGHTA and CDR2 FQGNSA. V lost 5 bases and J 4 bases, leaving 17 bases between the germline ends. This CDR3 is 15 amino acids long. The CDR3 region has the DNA TGTGCCAGCAGCCCGGCCCAGGGTATCGCCTATGGCTACACCTTC. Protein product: CASSPAQGIAYGYTF.

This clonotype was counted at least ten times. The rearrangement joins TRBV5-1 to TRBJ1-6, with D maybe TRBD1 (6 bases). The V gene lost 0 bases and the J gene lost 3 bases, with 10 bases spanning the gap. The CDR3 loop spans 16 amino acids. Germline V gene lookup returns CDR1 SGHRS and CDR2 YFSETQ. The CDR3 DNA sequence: TGCGCCAGCAGCTTGGGAGAGACAGGCTATAATTCACCCCTCCACTTT. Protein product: CASSLGETGYNSPLHF.

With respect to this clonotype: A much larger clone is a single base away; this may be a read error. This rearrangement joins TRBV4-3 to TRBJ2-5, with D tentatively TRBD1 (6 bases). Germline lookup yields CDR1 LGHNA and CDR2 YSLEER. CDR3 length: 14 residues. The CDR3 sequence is CASSQGPGERTLYF. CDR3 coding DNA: TGCGCCAGCAGCCAGGGGCCAGGGGAGAGGACCCTGTACTTC.

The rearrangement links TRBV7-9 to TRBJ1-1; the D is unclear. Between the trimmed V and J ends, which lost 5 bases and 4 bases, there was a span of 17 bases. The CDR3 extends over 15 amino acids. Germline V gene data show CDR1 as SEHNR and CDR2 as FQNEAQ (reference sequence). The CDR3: CASSPHRTGVTEAFF. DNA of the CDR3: TGTGCCAGCAGCCCCCATAGGACCGGGGTCACTGAAGCTTTCTTT.

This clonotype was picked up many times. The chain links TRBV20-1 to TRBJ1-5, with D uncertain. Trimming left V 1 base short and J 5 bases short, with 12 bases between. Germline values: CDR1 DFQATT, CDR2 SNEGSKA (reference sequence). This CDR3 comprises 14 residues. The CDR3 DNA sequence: TGCAGTGCTAGAGGGATCGGGGTAGATCAGCCCCAGCATTTT. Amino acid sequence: CSARGIGVDQPQHF.

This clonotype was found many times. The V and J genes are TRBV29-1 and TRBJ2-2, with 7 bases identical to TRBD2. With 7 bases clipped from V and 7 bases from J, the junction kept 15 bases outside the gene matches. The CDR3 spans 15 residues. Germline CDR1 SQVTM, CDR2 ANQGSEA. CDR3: CSASGGTGTLGELFF. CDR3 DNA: TGCAGCGCTTCCGGGGGGACTGGAACGCTCGGGGAGCTGTTTTTT.

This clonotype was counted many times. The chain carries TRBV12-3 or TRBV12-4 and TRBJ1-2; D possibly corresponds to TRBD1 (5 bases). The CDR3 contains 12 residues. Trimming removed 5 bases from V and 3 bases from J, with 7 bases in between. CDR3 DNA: TGTGCCAGCAGTCCGGGACACTATGGCTACACCTTC. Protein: CASSPGHYGYTF.

The CDR3 spells CASSLNRGTNEKLFF. DNA of the CDR3: TGTGCCAGCAGCCTGAACAGGGGTACTAATGAAAAACTGTTTTTT. The V gene is TRBV5-6, the J gene TRBJ1-4; 7 nucleotides align to TRBD1. With 4 bases clipped from V and 2 bases from J, the junction kept 5 bases outside the gene matches. This CDR3 spans 15 amino acids. Germline V gene sequence: CDR1 SGHDT, CDR2 YYEEEE.

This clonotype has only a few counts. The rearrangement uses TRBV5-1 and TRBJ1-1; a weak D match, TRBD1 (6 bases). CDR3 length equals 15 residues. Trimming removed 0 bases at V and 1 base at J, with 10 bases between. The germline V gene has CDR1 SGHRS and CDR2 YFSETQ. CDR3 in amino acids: CASSLGVTGNTEAFF. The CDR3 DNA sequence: TGCGCCAGCAGCTTGGGAGTGACAGGGAACACTGAAGCTTTCTTT.

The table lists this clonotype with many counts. CDR3 nucleotides: TGCAGTGCTTTAAAGGCAACCGAGGGGGAGACCCAGTACTTC. Residues: CSALKATEGETQYF. V usage is TRBV20-1 and J usage is TRBJ2-5; D might be TRBD1 or TRBD2, each matching 5 bases. V shed 5 bases and J shed 5 bases, with 18 bases lying between them. The CDR3 runs 14 residues. CDR1 is DFQATT, CDR2 SNEGSKA, per germline (reference sequence).

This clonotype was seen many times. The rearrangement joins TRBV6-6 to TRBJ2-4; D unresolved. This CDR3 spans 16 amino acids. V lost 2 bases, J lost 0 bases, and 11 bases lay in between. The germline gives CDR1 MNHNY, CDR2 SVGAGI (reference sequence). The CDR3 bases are TGTGCCAGCAGTTACACCGGCAGTCTAGCCAAAAACATTCAGTACTTC. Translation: CASSYTGSLAKNIQYF.

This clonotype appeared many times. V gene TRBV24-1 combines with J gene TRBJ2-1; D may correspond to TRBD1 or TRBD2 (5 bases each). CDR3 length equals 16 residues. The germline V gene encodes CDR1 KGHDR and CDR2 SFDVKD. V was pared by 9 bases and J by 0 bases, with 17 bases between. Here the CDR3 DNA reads TGTGCCACCCGGGGCCGGAATGTTAGCTCCTACAATGAGCAGTTCTTC. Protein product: CATRGRNVSSYNEQFF.

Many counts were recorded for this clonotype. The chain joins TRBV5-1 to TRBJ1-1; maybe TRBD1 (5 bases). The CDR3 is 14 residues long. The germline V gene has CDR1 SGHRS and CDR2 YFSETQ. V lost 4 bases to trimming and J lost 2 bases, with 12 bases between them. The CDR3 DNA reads TGCGCCAGCAGCGAGACAGCTTCCAACACTGAAGCTTTCTTT. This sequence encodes CASSETASNTEAFF.

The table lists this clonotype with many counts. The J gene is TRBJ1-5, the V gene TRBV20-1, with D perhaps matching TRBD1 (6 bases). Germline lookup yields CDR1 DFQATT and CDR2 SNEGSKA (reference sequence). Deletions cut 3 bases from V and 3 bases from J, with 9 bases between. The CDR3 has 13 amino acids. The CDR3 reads CSARDSLNQPQHF. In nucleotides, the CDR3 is TGCAGTGCTAGGGACAGCCTCAATCAGCCCCAGCATTTT.

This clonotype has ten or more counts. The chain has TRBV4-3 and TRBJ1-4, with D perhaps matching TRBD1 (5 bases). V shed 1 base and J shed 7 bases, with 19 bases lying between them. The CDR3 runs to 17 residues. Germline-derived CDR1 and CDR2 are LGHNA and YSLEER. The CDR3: CASSQARGTLVGEKLFF. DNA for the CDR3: TGCGCCAGCAGCCAAGCGAGGGGAACGCTGGTTGGTGAAAAACTGTTTTTT.

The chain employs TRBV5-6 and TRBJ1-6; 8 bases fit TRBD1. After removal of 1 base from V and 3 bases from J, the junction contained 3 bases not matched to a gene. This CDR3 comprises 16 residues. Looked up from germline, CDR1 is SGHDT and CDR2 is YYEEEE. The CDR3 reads CASSLFGQGYNSPLHF. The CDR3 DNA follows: TGTGCCAGCAGCTTGTTTGGACAGGGCTATAATTCACCCCTCCACTTT.

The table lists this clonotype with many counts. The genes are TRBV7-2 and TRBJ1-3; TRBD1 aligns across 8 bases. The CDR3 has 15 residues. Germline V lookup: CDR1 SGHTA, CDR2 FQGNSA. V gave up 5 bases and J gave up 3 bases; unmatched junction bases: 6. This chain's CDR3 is CASSRDRGGGNTIYF. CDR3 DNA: TGTGCCAGCAGCCGTGACAGGGGAGGTGGAAACACCATATATTTT.

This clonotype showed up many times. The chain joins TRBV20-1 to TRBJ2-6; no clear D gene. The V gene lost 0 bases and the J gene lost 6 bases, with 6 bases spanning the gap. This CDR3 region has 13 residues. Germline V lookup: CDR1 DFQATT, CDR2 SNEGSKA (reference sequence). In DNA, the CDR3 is TGCAGTGCTAGAGATACCCAGGCCAACGTCCTGACTTTC. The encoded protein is CSARDTQANVLTF.

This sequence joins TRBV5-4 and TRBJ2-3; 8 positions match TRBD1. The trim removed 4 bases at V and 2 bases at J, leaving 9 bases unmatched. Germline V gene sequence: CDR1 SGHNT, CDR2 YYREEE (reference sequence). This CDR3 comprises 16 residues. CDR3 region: CASSPSGTGFTDTQYF. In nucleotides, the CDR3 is TGTGCCAGCAGCCCCTCCGGGACAGGTTTCACAGATACGCAGTATTTT.

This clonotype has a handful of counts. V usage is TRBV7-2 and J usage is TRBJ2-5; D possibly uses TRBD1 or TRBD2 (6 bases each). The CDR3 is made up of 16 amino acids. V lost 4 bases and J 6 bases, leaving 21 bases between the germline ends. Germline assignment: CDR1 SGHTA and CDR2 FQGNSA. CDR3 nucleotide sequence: TGTGCCAGCAGCTGGGTAGGAGGGGGGAGCGAACAGACCCAGTACTTC. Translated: CASSWVGGGSEQTQYF.

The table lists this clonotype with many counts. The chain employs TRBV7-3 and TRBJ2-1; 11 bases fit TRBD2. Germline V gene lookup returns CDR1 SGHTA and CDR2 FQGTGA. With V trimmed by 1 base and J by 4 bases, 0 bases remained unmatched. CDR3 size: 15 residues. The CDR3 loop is CASSLRLAGYNEQFF. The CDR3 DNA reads TGTGCCAGCAGCTTAAGACTAGCGGGGTACAATGAGCAGTTCTTC.

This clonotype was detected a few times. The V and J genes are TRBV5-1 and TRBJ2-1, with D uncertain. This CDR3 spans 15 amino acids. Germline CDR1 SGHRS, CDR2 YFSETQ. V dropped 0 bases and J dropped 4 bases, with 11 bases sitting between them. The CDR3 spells CASSLGVPPYNEQFF. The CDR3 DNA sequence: TGCGCCAGCAGCTTGGGGGTACCCCCTTACAATGAGCAGTTCTTC.